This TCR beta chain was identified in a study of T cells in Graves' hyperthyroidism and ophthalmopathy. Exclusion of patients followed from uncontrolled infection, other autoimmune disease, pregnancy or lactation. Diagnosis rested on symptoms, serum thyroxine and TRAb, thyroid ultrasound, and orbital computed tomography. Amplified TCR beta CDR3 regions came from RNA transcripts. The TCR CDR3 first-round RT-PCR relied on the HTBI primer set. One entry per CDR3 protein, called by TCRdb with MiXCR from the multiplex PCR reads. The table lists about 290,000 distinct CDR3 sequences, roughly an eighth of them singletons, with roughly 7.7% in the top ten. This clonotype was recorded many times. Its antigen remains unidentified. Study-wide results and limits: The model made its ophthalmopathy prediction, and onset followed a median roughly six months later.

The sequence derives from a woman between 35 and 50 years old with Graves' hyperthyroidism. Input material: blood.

The CDR3 loop is CASSLEGRSNQPQHF. The CDR3 DNA is TGTGCCAGCAGCTTGGAGGGACGGAGCAATCAGCCCCAGCATTTT. V and J are TRBV5-5 and TRBJ1-5, with D tentatively TRBD1 (5 bases). The CDR3 spans 15 residues. Germline lookup yields CDR1 SGHKS and CDR2 YYEKEE (reference sequence). V was trimmed by 0 bases and J by 1 base, leaving 8 bases between them.